This record covers a single T cell receptor (beta chain). Its matching antigen is unknown. Three pembrolizumab responders had their TCRs sequenced. The germline V gene encodes CDR1 MDHEN and CDR2 SYDVKM. The ends lost 3 bases at V and 1 base at J; junction bases unmatched: 1. The length of the CDR3 is 14 residues. The sample originates from a study of PD-1 blockade in mismatch repair-deficient tumors. Study-level points and caveats: Tumor-resident clones, often undetectable pretreatment in blood, expanded then contracted after pembrolizumab.

Profiled with immunoSEQ multiplex PCR; TCRdb holds only in-frame clones, not every one. Of under 15,000 clones listed, around 84% are singletons. V usage is TRBV28 and J usage is TRBJ2-3; 7 bases match TRBD2. The source is an adult with mismatch repair-deficient cancer. Sequencing used PBMCs, obtained about 15 weeks after starting pembrolizumab. CDR3 region: CASSFLAGTDTQYF. Written as DNA, the CDR3 is TGTGCCAGCAGTTTTCTAGCGGGCACAGATACGCAGTATTTT.